The entry below describes one TCR beta chain. What it binds is unknown. The sequencing template was cDNA reverse transcribed from extracted RNA. The table came from immunoSEQ multiplex PCR; TCRdb's copy has only in-frame clones and leaves some out. The sample includes approximately 150,000 clones, over 80% of them seen just once. The entry originates in a study of CD8+ T cells in alopecia areata. Across the whole study: Treated patients were dosed with oral tofacitinib, taking 5 to 10 mg twice daily. Treatment with tofacitinib (6 to 18 months) was followed by 6 months off drug. Study-wide findings and caveats: Resident alphabeta T-cell populations of normal skin are likewise subject to sequencing in scalp samples. Clonality exceeded that of normal scalp in lesional scalp, most notably in alopecia totalis/universalis.

The CDR3 length is 15 residues. Trimming shortened V by 5 bases and J by 6 bases, and 17 bases separated the two germline ends. The germline gives CDR1 MNHNS, CDR2 SASEGT. The receptor comes from a human donor with alopecia areata. The chain carries TRBV6-1 and TRBJ2-1, with D possibly TRBD1 on 7 matching bases. Source: CD8+ T cells sorted from blood, taken at week 0. Here the CDR3 reads CASSLARGVLNEQFF. The CDR3 nucleotides read TGTGCCAGCAGTTTGGCCAGGGGGGTACTCAATGAGCAGTTCTTC.